This TCR beta chain was observed in a study of T cell repertoires in cytomegalovirus infection. Notes on the study in general: HLA-C-restricted CMV clonotypes gave the most frequent clonotype in two of eight donors.

TCRdb passed the reads through MiXCR, listing each CDR3 protein once. The repertoire consists of about 500,000 distinct CDR3 sequences, with roughly 34% occurring once and the leading ten covering roughly 16%. V lost 7 bases and J 7 bases, leaving 23 bases between the germline ends. The CDR3 has 15 amino acids. Germline V gene sequence: CDR1 MNHNY, CDR2 SVGAGI (reference sequence). About this clonotype itself: Its antigen is undetermined.

The V and J genes are TRBV6-6 and TRBJ2-7; maybe TRBD2 (5 bases). This TCR was recovered from a human donor in good health (CMV status not recorded). Some clones in this sample may be carry-over from other donors' samples. Sequenced material: cultured PBMCs, taken from culture after CMV antigen stimulation. The CDR3 sequence: CASNDPGSGVGEQYF. CDR3 DNA: TGTGCCAGCAATGACCCGGGGTCGGGTGTAGGTGAGCAGTACTTC.